This T cell receptor (beta chain) was observed in a study of T cell changes during pregnancy in multiple sclerosis. Here immunoSEQ multiplex PCR was the method, and the copy in TCRdb shows in-frame clones only, minus some. Of approximately 64,000 clones listed, 92% were seen once; the top ten hold 2% to 2.5%. This TCR was recovered from a female donor with multiple sclerosis, enrolled in a pregnancy study. The specimen was peripheral blood, collected in the first trimester of pregnancy.

This CDR3 reads CASRTTGVENIQYF. DNA of the CDR3: TGTGCCAGCAGAACCACAGGGGTCGAAAACATTCAGTACTTC. V is TRBV2 and J is TRBJ2-4; the match to TRBD1 covers 7 bases. Trimming removed 6 bases from V and 5 bases from J; junction bases left unmatched: 7. The CDR3 consists of 14 residues. Germline V gene lookup returns CDR1 SNHLY and CDR2 FYNNEI.